This passage covers 25 T cell receptor beta chains from one sample sequenced in a study of CDR3 diversity in severe acne. From the PCR reads, TCRdb called clonotypes with MiXCR, one entry per CDR3 protein. This table has over 85,000 distinct CDR3 sequences, around 53% appearing once. The material sequenced was blood. Source of these receptors: a male donor with acne.

This clonotype was counted many times. The chain links TRBV9 to TRBJ1-3; a weak D match, TRBD1 (6 bases). With 3 bases removed from V and 4 bases from J, the gap between germline ends came to 11 bases. This CDR3 region has 14 residues. Looked up from germline, CDR1 is SGDLS and CDR2 is YYNGEE. The CDR3 reads CASSAGDPGNTIYF. CDR3 nucleotides: TGTGCCAGCAGCGCAGGGGACCCGGGAAACACCATATATTTT.

This clonotype was counted many times. The genes are TRBV2 and TRBJ2-5, with D hard to call. Germline V CDR1 and CDR2: SNHLY, FYNNEI. The CDR3 is made up of 14 amino acids. Trimming left V 3 bases short and J 1 base short, with 9 bases between. The CDR3 DNA reads TGTGCCAGCAGTGACCGAGGATTCCAAGAGACCCAGTACTTC. Translating gives CASSDRGFQETQYF.

The chain carries TRBV20-1 and TRBJ1-5; TRBD1 is a possible D gene (6 bases). Trimming took off 5 bases at V and 1 base at J, with 15 bases between the two ends. CDR1 DFQATT and CDR2 SNEGSKA come from the germline V gene (reference sequence). The CDR3 spans 15 residues. CDR3 loop: CSAPSRGGSNQPQHF. Here the CDR3 DNA reads TGCAGTGCTCCTTCGAGAGGGGGAAGCAATCAGCCCCAGCATTTT.

The chain combines TRBV12-3 or TRBV12-4 with TRBJ2-1; D is ambiguous. Trimming stripped 6 bases from V and 0 bases from J, with 9 bases between. This CDR3 region has 14 residues. The CDR3 is CASRFTSSYNEQFF. The CDR3 DNA is TGTGCCAGCAGGTTCACGAGCTCCTACAATGAGCAGTTCTTC.

Ten or more counts support this clonotype. The chain combines TRBV29-1 with TRBJ1-2; 7 bases are shared with TRBD1. The V gene's germline CDR1 is SQVTM and CDR2 ANQGSEA. This CDR3 has 14 residues. After removal of 1 base from V and 2 bases from J, the junction contained 4 bases not matched to a gene. CDR3 sequence: CSVEALGQNYGYTF. The CDR3 bases are TGCAGCGTTGAAGCTTTGGGACAGAACTATGGCTACACCTTC.

With respect to this clonotype: A read error may account for a junction end that differs from germline. J is TRBJ1-1 and V is TRBV7-9; D is possibly TRBD1 (5 bases). CDR3 length: 14 residues. From germline, CDR1 is SEHNR and CDR2 FQNEAQ (reference sequence). The CDR3 region is CVSSLASGTAEAFF. DNA of the CDR3: TGTGTCAGCAGCTTAGCGTCGGGGACGGCTGAAGCTTTCTTT.

This clonotype was counted many times. V gene TRBV15 combines with J gene TRBJ1-6; 7 bases are a match to TRBD1. Trimming took 3 bases from V and 9 from J; bases not matched to a gene: 11. The length of the CDR3 is 16 residues. Per the germline V gene, CDR1 is LNHNV and CDR2 is YYDKDF (reference sequence). CDR3: CATSRGTGAVGSPLHF. The CDR3 coding sequence is TGTGCCACCAGCAGGGGAACAGGGGCGGTCGGTTCACCCCTCCACTTT.

The V and J genes are TRBV12-3 or TRBV12-4 and TRBJ1-5; no firm D call. The CDR3 has 14 amino acids. Between the trimmed V and J ends, which lost 5 bases and 1 base, there was a span of 9 bases. In nucleotides, the CDR3 is TGTGCCAGCAGTCTTGAGCGAAGCAATCAGCCCCAGCATTTT. This sequence encodes CASSLERSNQPQHF.

This clonotype was found once. The rearrangement links TRBV7-6 to TRBJ2-7; no firm D call. The V end lost 6 bases, the J end lost 0 bases, and 12 bases lay between the germline ends. Per germline, CDR1 SGHVS and CDR2 FNYEAQ. The CDR3 totals 14 residues. CDR3 sequence (DNA): TGTGCCAGCAGTCCCCTATCGGACTCCTACGAGCAGTACTTC. Translated, it gives CASSPLSDSYEQYF.

The chain is built from TRBV12-3 or TRBV12-4 and TRBJ2-5; 8 bases match TRBD1. The V gene end was trimmed by 6 bases and the J gene end by 5 bases; junction bases not matched to a gene: 17. The CDR3 covers 17 residues. CDR3 coding DNA: TGTGCCAGCAGCCCCAGCGGTGACAGGGGCTCGGTTGAGACCCAGTACTTC. Its translation is CASSPSGDRGSVETQYF.

Ten or more counts support this clonotype. The V and J genes are TRBV20-1 and TRBJ1-4; D is uncertain. This CDR3 has 13 amino acids. The V end was cut by 5 bases, the J end by 7 bases, with 14 bases between. CDR1 and CDR2 from the germline V gene are DFQATT and SNEGSKA (reference sequence). As DNA, the CDR3 is TGCAGTGCTGAGGTATTTTATGGTGAAAAACTGTTTTTT. This codes for CSAEVFYGEKLFF.

This clonotype was observed at least ten times. A read error may produce the germline difference seen at one junction end. The chain has TRBV7-7 and TRBJ2-7, with TRBD2 matching 8 bases. The germline V gene encodes CDR1 SSHAT and CDR2 FNYEAQ (reference sequence). This CDR3 region has 15 residues. This chain's CDR3 is CASSLGDGGAYEQYF. As DNA, the CDR3 is TGTGCTAGCAGCTTAGGGGACGGGGGGGCCTACGAGCAGTACTTC. Based on the CDR3 plus reference TRBV7-7 and TRBJ2-7, the full variable domain is GAGVSQSPRYKVTKRGQDVTLRCDPISSHATLYWYQQALGQGPEFLTYFNYEAQPDKSGLPSDRFSAERPEGSISTLTIQRTEQRDSAMYRCASSLGDGGAYEQYFGPGTRLTVT.

This chain joins TRBV20-1 and TRBJ1-6; tentative D call: TRBD1 (5 bases). This CDR3 contains 17 residues. Germline CDR1 reads DFQATT; CDR2 reads SNEGSKA (reference sequence). The ends were cut back, 0 bases at V and 9 bases at J, with 21 bases in the middle. The CDR3 sequence: CSARDRRRAPRGSPLHF. DNA of the CDR3: TGCAGTGCTAGAGATCGGAGAAGGGCACCTAGGGGTTCACCCCTCCACTTT.

This clonotype has just a few counts. CDR3 DNA: TGTGCCAGCTCCCAAGAGGAGACCCAGTACTTC. The encoded protein is CASSQEETQYF. The chain couples TRBV18 to TRBJ2-5; D call uncertain. Trimming removed 6 bases from V and 5 bases from J, with 7 bases in between. The CDR3 spans 11 residues. Looked up from germline, CDR1 is KGHSH and CDR2 is LQKENI. The variable domain in full, completed from reference TRBV18 and TRBJ2-5, reads NAGVMQNPRHLVRRRGQEARLRCSPMKGHSHVYWYRQLPEEGLKFMVYLQKENIIDESGMPKERFSAEFPKEGPSILRIQQVVRGDSAAYFCASSQEETQYFGPGTRLLVL.

The rearrangement uses TRBV7-2 and TRBJ2-1; 12 bases match TRBD2. The better agreement between TRBJ2-7 and the DNA end casts doubt on the J call. Germline V gene data show CDR1 as SGHTA and CDR2 as FQGNSA. The CDR3 totals 15 residues. The CDR3 region is CASRPTSGGGGKQYF. The CDR3, as DNA: TGTGCCAGCAGGCCGACTAGCGGGGGCGGGGGAAAGCAGTACTTC.

This clonotype was recorded many times. The rearrangement links TRBV5-6 to TRBJ2-2; 7 bases are a match to TRBD1. The CDR3 runs 17 residues. Germline CDR1 is SGHDT and CDR2 is YYEEEE. V shed 4 bases and J 0 bases; nucleotides not matched to a gene: 9. The CDR3 loop reads CASSPSLTGTNTGELFF. The CDR3 DNA reads TGTGCCAGCAGCCCTTCGTTGACAGGGACGAACACCGGGGAGCTGTTTTTT.

The chain combines TRBV9 with TRBJ2-7; possibly TRBD2 for D (5 bases). The V gene's germline CDR1 is SGDLS and CDR2 YYNGEE. V lost 1 base to trimming and J lost 3 bases, with 11 bases between them. This CDR3 is built from 14 residues. CDR3 region: CASSVTSANYEQYF. The CDR3 DNA reads as TGTGCCAGCAGCGTAACTAGTGCTAACTACGAGCAGTACTTC.

This clonotype was seen a handful of times. V is TRBV6-4 and J is TRBJ2-3, with 7 bases matching TRBD1. V lost 1 base, J lost 6 bases, and 4 bases stayed unmatched. This CDR3 region has 14 residues. Germline V CDR1 and CDR2: MRHNA, SNTAGT. In DNA, the CDR3 is TGTGCCAGCAGTGACTATACAGGGGCCGATACGCAGTATTTT. Residues: CASSDYTGADTQYF.

This clonotype was counted between two and nine times. No DNA is shown, since the ends of the CDR3 on it are uncertain; the CDR3 is the one TCRdb lists. The chain couples TRBV24-1 to TRBJ2-1; whether TRBD1, the table's D call, matches the DNA was not checked. The CDR3 is 24 residues long, counting both termini. From germline, CDR1 is KGHDR and CDR2 SFDVKD. This CDR3 is CVTIQGADDLWKHHIFWRGHEQFF.

The chain recombines TRBV7-3 with TRBJ2-7; 14 nucleotides align to TRBD2. Germline V CDR1 and CDR2: SGHTA, FQGTGA. Germline trimming cut 4 bases from V and 2 bases from J; bases unmatched to any gene: 4. The CDR3 is 16 residues long. CDR3 nucleotides: TGTGCCAGCAGCTCCGGGACTAGCGGGAGTACCTACGAGCAGTACTTC. This gives the protein CASSSGTSGSTYEQYF.

Worth noting for this clonotype: This may stem from a read error, because a much larger clone lies one nucleotide away. The rearrangement joins TRBV7-2 to TRBJ1-1, with D uncertain. Germline V gene sequence: CDR1 SGHTA, CDR2 FQGNSA. V was shortened by 5 bases and J by 7 bases, with 17 bases between the two germline ends. The CDR3 length is 14 residues. The CDR3 loop is CASSGSRARIEAFF. The CDR3 coding sequence is TGTGCCAGCAGCGGGTCCAGAGCCCGAATTGAAGCTTTCTTT.

The J gene is TRBJ1-5, the V gene TRBV24-1; 9 bases fit TRBD1. Trimming at V came to 7 bases and at J to 0 bases, leaving 9 bases not matched to a gene. CDR3 length equals 17 residues. CDR1 is KGHDR, CDR2 SFDVKD, per germline. The CDR3 nucleotides are TGTGCCACCAGCGCCAGGACAGGGGCGTATAGCAATCAGCCCCAGCATTTT. It yields the protein CATSARTGAYSNQPQHF.

Of note for this clonotype: Being one base from a much bigger clone, this may be a read error. This CDR3 fails to terminate in the conserved phenylalanine or tryptophan, so it likely reflects a read error. CDR3 residues: CASSIAGSNQPQHL. Here the CDR3 DNA reads TGTGCCAGTAGTATTGCAGGTAGCAATCAGCCCCAGCATCTT. The V call is TRBV19, the J call TRBJ1-5; the D is unclear. The CDR3 is made up of 14 amino acids. Germline V CDR1 and CDR2: LNHDA, SQIVND (reference sequence). Between the trimmed V and J ends, which lost 3 bases and 0 bases, there was a span of 6 bases.

Concerning this clonotype itself: This may stem from a read error, because a much larger clone lies one nucleotide away. This chain links TRBV6-4 with TRBJ2-1; the match to TRBD1 covers 10 bases. CDR1 and CDR2 (germline): MRHNA, SNTAGT. CDR3 size: 16 residues. The CDR3 sequence is CASSDSAGQGSNEQSF. As DNA, the CDR3 is TGTGCCAGCAGTGACTCAGCGGGACAGGGGAGTAATGAGCAGTCCTTC.

This clonotype was picked up a small number of times. The J gene is TRBJ2-7, the V gene TRBV2, with no clear D. This CDR3 comprises 13 residues. The germline V gene has CDR1 SNHLY and CDR2 FYNNEI. V was clipped by 7 bases and J by 0 bases, with 10 bases between them. The CDR3 is CASTMTPSYEQYF. The CDR3, as DNA: TGTGCCAGCACCATGACGCCCTCCTACGAGCAGTACTTC.